Below, 11 T cell receptor beta chains from the same sample are listed, as sequenced in a study of low-dose radiotherapy and immunotherapy resistance in tumors. Priming of first-strand cDNA relied on TRAV- and TRBV-specific primers (covering alpha and beta chains). TCRs underwent 20 PCR cycles of amplification with a constant-region primer and V-primer adapter. One entry per CDR3 protein results from TCRdb running MiXCR on the reads. The table includes approximately 7,800 distinct CDR3 sequences, 53% detected once. The receptors shown here come from a human donor with advanced metastatic prostate, ovarian, gallbladder or colorectal cancer (not recorded which). This table probably holds off-target reads from a library built for another chain.

J is TRBJ2-1 and V is TRBV4-2; a possible D gene is TRBD1 (6 bases). Germline assignment: CDR1 LGHNA and CDR2 YNFKEQ. The CDR3 loop spans 14 amino acids. V dropped 1 base and J dropped 3 bases, with 7 bases sitting between them. In DNA, the CDR3 is TGTGCCAGCAGCCAAGCGGACAGCTACAATGAGCAGTTCTTC. Translating it yields CASSQADSYNEQFF.

The chain couples TRBV15 to TRBJ2-1, with D possibly matching TRBD2 (5 bases). Trimming left V 0 bases short and J 6 bases short, with 12 bases between. The CDR3 loop spans 15 amino acids. Germline V gene data show CDR1 as LNHNV and CDR2 as YYDKDF (reference sequence). The CDR3 DNA sequence: TGTGCCACCAGCAGAGAGGCGGGTTCCGCCAATGAGCAGTTCTTC. It encodes CATSREAGSANEQFF.

The chain uses TRBV28 and TRBJ2-5; 8 bases are shared with TRBD1. The CDR3 sequence is 15 residues long. V lost 9 bases, J lost 4 bases, and 13 bases stayed unmatched. CDR1 MDHEN and CDR2 SYDVKM come from the germline V gene. CDR3 amino acids: CAREDFRDRSETQYF. CDR3 sequence (DNA): TGTGCCAGGGAAGATTTCCGGGACAGGTCAGAGACCCAGTACTTC.

The chain links TRBV19 to TRBJ2-1; 14 positions match TRBD2. Looked up from germline, CDR1 is LNHDA and CDR2 is SQIVND (reference sequence). V was pared by 10 bases and J by 10 bases, with 9 bases of the junction left unmatched. The CDR3 is 14 residues long. For the CDR3, the DNA is TGTGCCACAACACGGACTAGCGGGGGGTACGAGCAGTTCTTC. This codes for CATTRTSGGYEQFF.

The chain links TRBV5-1 to TRBJ2-1, with D possibly TRBD1 on 6 matching bases. The V gene lost 7 bases and the J gene lost 6 bases, with 20 bases spanning the gap. Germline CDR1 reads SGHRS; CDR2 reads YFSETQ. The CDR3 length is 15 residues. The CDR3 DNA sequence: TGCGCCAGCCATCTTGGGGGCGTCGTATCCAATGAGCAGTTCTTC. It specifies CASHLGGVVSNEQFF. The variable domain in full, with the rest retrieved from reference TRBV5-1 and TRBJ2-1, is KAGVTQTPRYLIKTRGQQVTLSCSPISGHRSVSWYQQTPGQGLQFLFEYFSETQRNKGNFPGRFSGRQFSNSRSEMNVSTLELGDSALYLCASHLGGVVSNEQFFGPGTRLTVL.

This clonotype was observed once. The V call is TRBV10-3, the J call TRBJ2-3; 7 nucleotides align to TRBD2. CDR1 and CDR2 (germline): ENHRY, SYGVKD. The ends lost 6 bases at V and 0 bases at J; junction bases unmatched: 6. This CDR3 has 15 amino acids. CDR3 sequence (DNA): TGTGCCATCAGAAGGGGAGGGTCTAGCACAGATACGCAGTATTTT. Translated, it gives CAIRRGGSSTDTQYF.

The V call is TRBV28, the J call TRBJ1-1, with D unresolved. There are 17 residues in the CDR3. Germline V gene data show CDR1 as MDHEN and CDR2 as SYDVKM. Trimming pared 3 bases from V and 0 bases from J, leaving 17 bases between. Here the CDR3 reads CASSFFPIGTMNTEAFF. The CDR3 region has the DNA TGTGCCAGCAGTTTCTTCCCAATAGGAACCATGAACACTGAAGCTTTCTTT.

This sequence joins TRBV2 and TRBJ2-1, with D possibly being TRBD2 (6 bases). Germline V gives CDR1 SNHLY, CDR2 FYNNEI. V lost 4 bases to trimming and J lost 0 bases, with 22 bases between them. CDR3 length: 19 residues. In DNA, the CDR3 is TGTGCCAGCAGTGCTGAAATGCGGGGTCTTACCAGCTCCTACAATGAGCAGTTCTTC. This sequence encodes CASSAEMRGLTSSYNEQFF.

The rearrangement joins TRBV5-6 to TRBJ1-1; the match to TRBD1 covers 9 bases. The CDR3 contains 14 residues. CDR1 is SGHDT and CDR2 is YYEEEE in the germline V gene. V lost 9 bases to trimming and J lost 4 bases; unmatched junction nucleotides: 10. CDR3 coding DNA: TGTGCCACCAGACCCGGGACAGGGACCACTGAAGCTTTCTTT. This translates into CATRPGTGTTEAFF.

The count of this clonotype is one. The chain uses TRBV28 and TRBJ2-7; 7 nucleotides match TRBD1. Germline V gene sequence: CDR1 MDHEN, CDR2 SYDVKM. The CDR3 is made up of 14 amino acids. J gave up 1 base and V 2 bases, and 2 bases lay outside the gene matches. This CDR3 is CASSLTGASYEQYF. For the CDR3, the DNA is TGTGCCAGCAGTTTAACAGGGGCGTCCTACGAGCAGTACTTC.

The chain joins TRBV5-4 to TRBJ2-7, with D tentatively TRBD1 or TRBD2 (5 bases each). This CDR3 is built from 16 residues. From germline, CDR1 is SGHNT and CDR2 YYREEE (reference sequence). Trimming shortened V by 0 bases and J by 6 bases, and 19 bases separated the two germline ends. CDR3 coding DNA: TGTGCCAGCAGCTTGGCCCCCGGGACCCCGAGTGTCGAGCAGTACTTC. It specifies CASSLAPGTPSVEQYF.